Each of the 13 T cell receptor beta chains below was sequenced from the same sample in a study of shared clonotypes between healthy human individuals. Method: immunoSEQ multiplex PCR; TCRdb's copy keeps in-frame clones and lacks some. The sample shows 850,000 to 1,200,000 clones, more than 60% of them seen only once. Sequencing was carried out using memory CD4+ T cells sorted from blood. As for subset: CD45RA-negative fraction. The receptor source for this set is a young man in good health.

In this sample, this clone turned up a few times. The J gene is TRBJ1-1, the V gene TRBV20-1, with D unresolved. Germline-derived CDR1 and CDR2 are DFQATT and SNEGSKA (reference sequence). CDR3 size: 11 residues. The CDR3 bases are TGCAGCTGGGCACCGAACACTGAAGCTTTCTTT. It codes for CSWAPNTEAFF.

V is TRBV5-1 and J is TRBJ1-6; 10 positions agree with TRBD1. CDR1 is SGHRS and CDR2 is YFSETQ in the germline V gene. This CDR3 is 16 amino acids long. With 1 base clipped from V and 7 bases from J, the junction kept 5 bases outside the gene matches. The CDR3 bases are TGCGCCAGCAGCTTGTGGCCGGGACAGGGGAATTCACCCCTCCACTTT. This sequence encodes CASSLWPGQGNSPLHF. Drawing the rest from reference TRBV5-1 and TRBJ1-6, the complete variable domain is KAGVTQTPRYLIKTRGQQVTLSCSPISGHRSVSWYQQTPGQGLQFLFEYFSETQRNKGNFPGRFSGRQFSNSRSEMNVSTLELGDSALYLCASSLWPGQGNSPLHFGNGTRLTVT.

The rearrangement joins TRBV7-9 to TRBJ2-3; tentative D call: TRBD1 (6 bases). The CDR3 runs to 14 residues. The V gene lost 6 bases and the J gene lost 2 bases, with 12 bases spanning the gap. Germline CDR1 and CDR2: SEHNR and FQNEAQ (reference sequence). Here the CDR3 reads CASRKGQLTDTQYF. The DNA for the CDR3 is TGTGCCAGCAGAAAAGGACAGCTCACAGATACGCAGTATTTT. Together with reference TRBV7-9 and TRBJ2-3, the CDR3 gives the full variable domain: DTGVSQNPRHKITKRGQNVTFRCDPISEHNRLYWYRQTLGQGPEFLTYFQNEAQLEKSRLLSDRFSAERPKGSFSTLEIQRTEQGDSAMYLCASRKGQLTDTQYFGPGTRLTVL.

The genes are TRBV5-1 and TRBJ1-3, with D perhaps TRBD1 (6 bases). The ends were cut back, 0 bases at V and 7 bases at J, with 8 bases in the middle. Germline assignment: CDR1 SGHRS and CDR2 YFSETQ. The CDR3 is made up of 13 amino acids. CDR3 amino acids: CASSLGTDNTIYF. The CDR3 nucleotides are TGCGCCAGCAGCTTGGGGACAGATAACACCATATATTTT.

Concerning this clone: A read error may produce the germline difference seen at one junction end. The J gene is TRBJ2-2, the V gene TRBV7-7; 10 bases align to TRBD1. The CDR3 consists of 14 residues. Germline lookup yields CDR1 SSHAT and CDR2 FNYEAQ (reference sequence). The CDR3 spells CASSQGQGPGELFF. Written as DNA, the CDR3 is TGTGCTAGCAGCCAGGGACAGGGGCCCGGGGAGCTGTTTTTT.

J is TRBJ2-3 and V is TRBV11-2; maybe TRBD2 (6 bases). The CDR3 is 15 amino acids. The V end lost 2 bases, the J end lost 0 bases, and 9 bases lay between the germline ends. Germline values: CDR1 SGHAT, CDR2 FQNNGV. The CDR3 nucleotides read TGTGCCAGCAGCTTACTCGGGACTAGCACAGATACGCAGTATTTT. It is translated as CASSLLGTSTDTQYF.

This clone was seen more than once but under ten times. The chain has TRBV5-1 and TRBJ2-2, with TRBD1 identical over 7 bases. Germline V CDR1 and CDR2: SGHRS, YFSETQ. After removal of 4 bases from V and 7 bases from J, the junction contained 7 bases not matched to a gene. The CDR3 is 14 amino acids. This chain's CDR3 is CASSNDRENGELFF. For the CDR3, the DNA is TGCGCCAGCAGCAATGACAGGGAGAACGGGGAGCTGTTTTTT.

The chain recombines TRBV6-5 with TRBJ2-5, with a tentative D call TRBD1 (6 bases). Trimming cost V 2 bases and J 2 bases, with 12 bases left between them. Germline V gives CDR1 MNHEY, CDR2 SVGAGI. The length of the CDR3 is 15 residues. The CDR3 DNA sequence: TGTGCCAGCAGTTACAGGGGGTTCGTTCAAGAGACCCAGTACTTC. It is translated as CASSYRGFVQETQYF.

V gene TRBV28 combines with J gene TRBJ2-7; D is uncertain. Germline assignment: CDR1 MDHEN and CDR2 SYDVKM. The CDR3 has 14 amino acids. The ends were cut back, 3 bases at V and 3 bases at J, with 12 bases in the middle. The CDR3 protein is CASSFRQVHYEQYF. The CDR3 DNA reads TGTGCCAGCAGTTTTCGGCAGGTGCACTACGAGCAGTACTTC.

The chain joins TRBV7-6 to TRBJ2-1; unclear D gene. V lost 1 base to trimming and J lost 0 bases, with 10 bases between them. The CDR3 loop spans 16 amino acids. Germline CDR1 reads SGHVS; CDR2 reads FNYEAQ. This CDR3 is CASSLEVLSSYNEQFF. CDR3 in DNA: TGTGCCAGCAGCTTAGAGGTGCTAAGCTCCTACAATGAGCAGTTCTTC. Filled out from reference TRBV7-6 and TRBJ2-1, the complete variable domain reads GAGVSQSPRYKVTKRGQDVALRCDPISGHVSLYWYRQALGQGPEFLTYFNYEAQQDKSGLPNDRFSAERPEGSISTLTIQRTEQRDSAMYRCASSLEVLSSYNEQFFGPGTRLTVL.

The rearrangement links TRBV15 to TRBJ2-2; TRBD2 aligns across 11 bases. V dropped 4 bases and J dropped 4; count of bases not matched to a gene: 8. CDR1 and CDR2 (germline): LNHNV, YYDKDF (reference sequence). The CDR3 runs to 17 residues. CDR3 amino acids: CATSITSGSLATGELFF. DNA for the CDR3: TGTGCCACCAGCATTACTAGCGGGAGTCTTGCCACCGGGGAGCTGTTTTTT. Supplemented by reference TRBV15 and TRBJ2-2, the full variable domain reads DAMVIQNPRYQVTQFGKPVTLSCSQTLNHNVMYWYQQKSSQAPKLLFHYYDKDFNNEADTPDNFQSRRPNTSFCFLDIRSPGLGDTAMYLCATSITSGSLATGELFFGEGSRLTVL.

The chain combines TRBV5-5 with TRBJ2-5; possibly TRBD2 for D (6 bases). V was shortened by 0 bases and J by 1 base, with 22 bases between the two germline ends. This CDR3 has 19 amino acids. Germline V lookup: CDR1 SGHKS, CDR2 YYEKEE (reference sequence). This CDR3 is CASSLEFMGLLRLQETQYF. Written as DNA, the CDR3 is TGTGCCAGCAGCTTGGAGTTTATGGGACTCCTTCGACTCCAAGAGACCCAGTACTTC.

The chain couples TRBV12-5 to TRBJ2-5, with D possibly called TRBD1 or TRBD2 (5 bases each). V lost 1 base and J lost 4, with 16 bases in between. In germline, CDR1 is LGHNT, CDR2 FRNRAP. CDR3 length: 16 amino acids. The CDR3, as DNA: TGTGCTAGTGGTTTGGGGGGGACCCCAAGTCGAGAGACCCAGTACTTC. The encoded protein is CASGLGGTPSRETQYF. The full variable domain, its missing parts supplied by reference TRBV12-5 and TRBJ2-5, is DARVTQTPRHKVTEMGQEVTMRCQPILGHNTVFWYRQTMMQGLELLAYFRNRAPLDDSGMPKDRFSAEMPDATLATLKIQPSEPRDSAVYFCASGLGGTPSRETQYFGPGTRLLVL.